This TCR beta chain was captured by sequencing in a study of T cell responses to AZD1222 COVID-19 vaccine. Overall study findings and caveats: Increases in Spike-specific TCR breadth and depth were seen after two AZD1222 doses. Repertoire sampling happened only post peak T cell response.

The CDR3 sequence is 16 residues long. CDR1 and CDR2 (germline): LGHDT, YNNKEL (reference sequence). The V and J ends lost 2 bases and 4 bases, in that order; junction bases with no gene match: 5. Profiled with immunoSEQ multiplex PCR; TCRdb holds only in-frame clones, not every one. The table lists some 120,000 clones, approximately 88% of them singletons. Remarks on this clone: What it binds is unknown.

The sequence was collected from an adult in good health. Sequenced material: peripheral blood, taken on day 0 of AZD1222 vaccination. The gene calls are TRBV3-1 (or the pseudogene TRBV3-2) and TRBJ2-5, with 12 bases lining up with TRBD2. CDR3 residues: CASSQLTSGRGETQYF. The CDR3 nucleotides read TGTGCCAGCAGCCAATTGACTAGCGGGAGAGGAGAGACCCAGTACTTC.